Listed below are T cell receptor beta chains from one sample, sequenced in a study of regulatory T cells in long-lasting Graves disease. MiXCR, applied by TCRdb to the multiplex PCR reads, yields one record per CDR3 protein. The profile shows 370,000 or so distinct CDR3 sequences, around 15% of them singletons. The same data also contributed to another study, on T cells in Graves' hyperthyroidism and ophthalmopathy.

The sample here was peripheral blood mononuclear cells (PBMCs), taken at new diagnosis, from a patient treated with antithyroid drugs. These receptors were taken from a woman aged 18-29 years with Graves disease. Each CDR3 is given with its conserved first and last residue. D genes are given only for firm matches. Where a row states a size, it is once, few, many or the class of an expanded clone; other rows omit it.

many	TRBD1	TRBV5-1	15	TRBJ1-4	TGTGCCAGCAGCTTGGCCGGGACAGGGAATGAAAAACTGTTTTTT	CASSLAGTGNEKLFF
many	TRBD2	TRBV9	16	TRBJ2-1	TGTGCCAGCAGCGCCCTAGGGACTAGCGGGGGGAATGAGCAGTTCTTC	CASSALGTSGGNEQFF
once	-	TRBV7-3	13	TRBJ1-2	TGTGCCAGCAGCCAGCGGGCAGGGCATGGCTACACCTTC	CASSQRAGHGYTF
many	TRBD1	TRBV13	19	TRBJ2-5	TGTGCCAGCAGCTTAGGTCACCCCCTCACAGGGGATTTTCAAGAGACCCAGTACTTC	CASSLGHPLTGDFQETQYF
many	-	TRBV20-1	11	TRBJ2-7	TGCAGTGCTAGGGTATCCCACGAGCAGTACTTC	CSARVSHEQYF
few	TRBD2	TRBV7-6	16	TRBJ2-1	TGTGCCAGCAGCTTATGGACTAGCGGGAGCAGGACTGAGCAGTTCTTC	CASSLWTSGSRTEQFF
-	TRBD1	TRBV15	15	TRBJ1-5	TGTGCCACCAGCCCCCGGGACAGGGGGCTTCGGCCCCAGCATTTT	CATSPRDRGLRPQHF
many	TRBD1	TRBV7-3	14	TRBJ1-6	TGTGCCAGCAGCTTACAGGGGGCGAATTCACCCCTCCACTTT	CASSLQGANSPLHF
many	-	TRBV6-1	14	TRBJ2-1	TGTGCCAGCAGTGACGGGCTCTCCTACAATGAGCAGTTCTTC	CASSDGLSYNEQFF
many	-	TRBV2	15	TRBJ1-6	TGTGCCAGCAGTACGGTCGGAGGCAGCACTTCACCCCTCCACTTT	CASSTVGGSTSPLHF
many	TRBD1	TRBV30	16	TRBJ1-5	TGTGCCTGGAGACCTACTGGACAGGGGGCTTATCAGCCCCAGCATTTT	CAWRPTGQGAYQPQHF
few	-	TRBV25-1	10	TRBJ2-7	TGTGCCAGCGGATGGTACGAGCAGTACTTC	CASGWYEQYF
many	-	TRBV6-1	12	TRBJ1-2	TGTGCCAGCAGGAACCCCGGGGACGGCTACACCTTC	CASRNPGDGYTF
-	-	TRBV6-2/TRBV6-3	14	TRBJ1-1	TGTGCCAGCAGTCCCAGGGATCCAGAACAAGAAGCTTTCTTT	CASSPRDPEQEAFF
-	-	TRBV28	16	TRBJ2-7	TGTGCCAGCAGTTTACTTGGACCAACTTATTCGGGCGAGCAGTACTTC	CASSLLGPTYSGEQYF
many	-	TRBV2	13	TRBJ1-4	TGTGCCAGCAGCCCTAACAGGGAGGGAAAACTGTTTTTT	CASSPNREGKLFF
-	-	TRBV9	16	TRBJ2-3	TGTGCCAGCAGCGCAATACAGGGAGGGGGCGCAGATACGCAGTATTTT	CASSAIQGGGADTQYF
many	TRBD2	TRBV10-1	21	TRBJ2-7	TGCGCCAGCAGTGAGTCGTTGTCAAGGTGGCTAGCGGGTATCCCCGCCTACGAGCAGTACTTC	CASSESLSRWLAGIPAYEQYF
many	-	TRBV3-1	15	TRBJ1-6	TGTGCCAGCAGCCAAGGTGGGGGTCCCAATTCACCCCTCCACTTT	CASSQGGGPNSPLHF
few	-	TRBV5-1	15	TRBJ2-7	TGCGCCAGCAGCTTGGTCGGGGGCCCATCCTACGAGCAGTACTTC	CASSLVGGPSYEQYF
many	-	TRBV2	16	TRBJ2-3	TGTGCCAGCAGTGAAGGGGGGCCCCTATACACAGATACGCAGTATTTT	CASSEGGPLYTDTQYF
many	-	TRBV6-2/TRBV6-3	13	TRBJ2-1	TGTGCCAGCAGTTACGGAGGGGGCGGTGGGCAGTTCTTC	CASSYGGGGGQFF
many	-	TRBV6-2/TRBV6-3	15	TRBJ2-3	TGTGCCAGCAACATCCTGGGCTCTCAGGCGGATACGCAGTATTTT	CASNILGSQADTQYF
many	-	TRBV2	15	TRBJ2-1	TGTGCCAGCAGTGAAAGGGAACAGGGAAACAATGAGCAGTTCTTC	CASSEREQGNNEQFF
-	TRBD1	TRBV20-1	12	TRBJ2-7	TGCAGTATAGGGACAGGGGGCTACGAGCAGTACTTC	CSIGTGGYEQYF
many	TRBD1	TRBV10-3	13	TRBJ2-2	TGTGCCATCCGGGACAGGGACACCGGGGAGCTGTTTTTT	CAIRDRDTGELFF
few	TRBD2	TRBV27	14	TRBJ2-5	TGTGCCAGCAGCCCAGGACTAGGCCCGGGGACCCAGTACTTC	CASSPGLGPGTQYF
-	TRBD1	TRBV18	16	TRBJ1-3	TGTGCCAGCTCACCTATCGGGACAGGGGCTGGAAACACCATATATTTT	CASSPIGTGAGNTIYF
-	-	TRBV10-2	15	TRBJ2-7	TGCGCCAGCAATGAGGCGGCAGCGAGCTCCTACGAGCAGTACTTC	CASNEAAASSYEQYF
many	TRBD2	TRBV28	14	TRBJ2-1	TGTGCCAGCAATTACGGTAGCGGGGTCAATGAGCAGTTCTTC	CASNYGSGVNEQFF
few	-	TRBV29-1	12	TRBJ1-4	TGCAGCGCCCTAACCTCAAATGAAAAACTGTTTTTT	CSALTSNEKLFF
-	TRBD2	TRBV5-6	16	TRBJ2-7	TGTGCCAGCAGCCCCCTCGGTAGCGGGAGAGGGAACGAGCAGTACTTC	CASSPLGSGRGNEQYF
many	-	TRBV11-2	15	TRBJ1-2	TGTGCCAGCAGCTTAAGATTGGTGGGAGGACACGGCTACACCTTC	CASSLRLVGGHGYTF
many	TRBD1	TRBV24-1	17	TRBJ1-2	TGTGCCACCAGCGCCCGATCCGGGACAGGGGGCAACTATGGCTACACCTTC	CATSARSGTGGNYGYTF
many	-	TRBV7-3	16	TRBJ2-2	TGTGCCAGCAGCTTTACCGGGAGTCCCGGAACCGGGGAGCTGTTTTTT	CASSFTGSPGTGELFF
many	-	TRBV18	14	TRBJ2-7	TGTGCCAGCTCACCAAGGTCTGGACCCGACGAGCAGTACTTC	CASSPRSGPDEQYF
many	-	TRBV7-9	14	TRBJ1-2	TGTGCCAGCAGCTCCCAGGCGGCAGGCTATGGCTACACCTTC	CASSSQAAGYGYTF
many	TRBD1	TRBV2	14	TRBJ1-4	TGTGCCAGCAGTGGGGGACAGATCGGTGAAAAACTGTTTTTT	CASSGGQIGEKLFF
-	-	TRBV12-3/TRBV12-4	15	TRBJ1-5	TGTGCCAGCAGTTGGGAAGGGGGAGGCGATCAGCCCCAGCATTTT	CASSWEGGGDQPQHF
many	-	TRBV27	15	TRBJ1-2	TGTGCCAGCTCCCCTAACCCAGGGGACAACTATGGCTACACCTTC	CASSPNPGDNYGYTF
few	-	TRBV7-9	15	TRBJ1-3	TGTGCCAGCAGCTCTACAGTCGGCTCTGGAAACACCATATATTTT	CASSSTVGSGNTIYF
few	TRBD2	TRBV6-2/TRBV6-3	14	TRBJ2-1	TGTGCCAGCAAAACTGGCCATCTAGCGGGAGTCCCCTTCTTC	CASKTGHLAGVPFF
many	TRBD1	TRBV2	16	TRBJ2-1	TGTGCCAGCACCCGCCTCCGGGACAGATTAGCCGATGAGCAGTTCTTC	CASTRLRDRLADEQFF
-	TRBD1	TRBV5-8	16	TRBJ1-4	TGTGCCAGCAGCCGGGGAGTGGACAGGGTGAGCGAAAAACTGTTTTTT	CASSRGVDRVSEKLFF
many	-	TRBV3-1	15	TRBJ1-3	TGTGCCAGCAGCCAAGATCGTCGGCCTGCGGACACCATATATTTT	CASSQDRRPADTIYF
few	-	TRBV5-6	13	TRBJ1-6	TGTGCCAGCAGCTTGGATGTGAATTCACCCCTCCACTTT	CASSLDVNSPLHF
-	TRBD1	TRBV29-1	13	TRBJ2-5	TGCAGCGTTGAGGACAGGGGTAGGGAGACCCAGTACTTC	CSVEDRGRETQYF
few	TRBD2	TRBV7-2	15	TRBJ2-2	TGTGCCAGCAGCTTCTTGGCGGGAGTCACCGGGGAGCTGTTTTTT	CASSFLAGVTGELFF
many	-	TRBV20-1	14	TRBJ2-7	TGCAGTGCTAGAGATCGCCAGGGGCCCTACGAGCAGTACTTC	CSARDRQGPYEQYF
many	TRBD1	TRBV10-3	17	TRBJ2-1	TGTGCCATCAGCGACAGGGCTCCCCCTTCCTCCTACAATGAGCAGTTCTTC	CAISDRAPPSSYNEQFF
many	-	TRBV6-2/TRBV6-3	12	TRBJ2-3	TGTGCCAGCAGTTATGGGACCAATACGCAGTATTTT	CASSYGTNTQYF
many	-	TRBV28	16	TRBJ2-2	TGTGCCAGCAACTCCCCAGGAGCTGGAAACACCGGGGAGCTGTTTTTT	CASNSPGAGNTGELFF
few	-	TRBV6-6	14	TRBJ1-2	TGTGCCAGCAGTTACTCGAGCGCTCTCTATGGCTACACCTTC	CASSYSSALYGYTF
-	TRBD2	TRBV4-1	19	TRBJ2-4	TGCGCCAGCAGCGAAACGGACGAGGGACTAGAGCTCAGCAAAAACATTCAGTACTTC	CASSETDEGLELSKNIQYF
many	-	TRBV30	13	TRBJ2-3	TGTGCCTGGAGAGGGCGGGCGGGAGATACGCAGTATTTT	CAWRGRAGDTQYF